One T cell receptor beta chain is described in this entry. Only one count was recorded for this clone. No antigen is known for it. Base qualities are not recorded, but no much larger clone differs from it by a single base. Explained via the paper, the time point label denotes: about 28 days (+/-7) after the second vaccine dose. AZD1222 recipients given second doses at about 4 weeks or at about 12 weeks were pooled, since spike-specific TCR depth and breadth were not found to differ between the two schedules. Samples from vaccinated people were obtained from the UK trials COV001 and COV002, which included a single-blind randomized controlled phase 2/3 trial of AZD1222 (ChAdOx1 nCoV-19) in healthy adults. Trial participant PBMC samples were collected at day 0 and day 28 after the second dose for TCRbeta chain sequencing. The CDR3 numbers 12 residues from cysteine through phenylalanine. The sequence is cut down to CDR3 DNA, 36 bases in frame from base 1. The germline V gene provides CDR1 MNHEY and CDR2 SVGAGI. At the junction V is shortened by 5 bases and J by 7 bases; bases outside the gene matches: 3.

The CDR3 regions of human TCRbeta chains were subjected to immunosequencing. For the original study's pipeline: Repertoire TCRs were matched against a reference library of SARS-CoV-2-specific TCRs generated with the MIRA antigen-specificity platform. Breadth was defined as the fraction of unique TCRs that were SARS-CoV-2-associated. Depth was defined as the fraction of total T cells that were SARS-CoV-2-associated. Using the MIRA data, each spike-specific TCR was assigned both to the spike region to which the TCR was reactive and to a CD4 or CD8 class. Log10-transformed breadth and depth values were compared by one-way ANOVA with Sidak's multiple comparisons tests. TCRdb obtained this table from immuneACCESS and retained in-frame rearrangements with V and J assigned. These tables miss some clones; where compared with another copy, unresolved V genes account for less than half of the shortfall, and the remainder is unexplained. The V and J calls and clone size come from that table; D and trimming were worked out from the DNA. The sample table lists 85,000 to 120,000 clones, 90% of them with a count of one. Less than 9.5% of the sample comes from the top ten.

The sample is drawn from a study of T cell responses to AZD1222 COVID-19 vaccine (dated by TCRdb to the early 2020s). Describing the broader study: A total of 233 trial participants underwent TCR sequencing, of whom some 210 received two doses of AZD1222 and about 25 received two doses of the MenACWY control vaccine. Trial participants were enrolled by age into 18-55, 56-69 and 70-plus year subgroups, with approximately 160, 26 and 62 TCR-sequenced participants respectively. Beyond this particular receptor, the publication reports: Because no day 14 peak-response samples were available, repertoires were characterized only after the peak T cell response. In the small 56-69-year group, the increase in depth fell short of significance, most likely because of low power. Reportedly, almost half of the unique spike-specific TCRs recognized epitopes lying outside the regions that are mutated in the B.1.351 and B.1.1.7 variants. CD4 TCRs associated with the vaccine covered the entire spike protein, and the dominant responses were in regions 160-218 and 743-854. Spike-specific TCR breadth and depth rose significantly after two AZD1222 doses compared with day 0 and with MenACWY recipients. Only five or six AZD1222 recipients were SARS-CoV-2 seropositive at baseline, limiting conclusions about previously exposed vaccinees. Participants were mostly white British and included more females than males, and it was suggested by the authors that clonal diversity may have been underestimated.

The rearrangement joined TRBV6-5 to TRBJ1-2, with 8 junctional bases fitting TRBD1. The sequence was collected from an adult who received the AZD1222 COVID-19 vaccine. The material sequenced was peripheral blood, taken 28 days after the second AZD1222 dose. The bases are TGTGCCAGCAGTCAGGGGGCAGGTGGCTACACCTTC. Its coded protein is CASSQGAGGYTF.